The 26 T cell receptor beta chains presented below share a single source sample, sequenced in a study of molecular identifiers for immune sequencing clone quantification. TCRdb independently ran MiXCR on the PCR reads; one entry per CDR3 protein. The sample yields around 470,000 distinct CDR3 sequences, roughly 24% seen once. What was sequenced was naive CD8+ T cells from blood, with Jurkat cell RNA spiked in. Subset indicated: FACS-sorted CD8+CD4-CCR7+CD45RA+ naive T cells. These receptors all stem from a human donor in good health. Some libraries in this study had Jurkat cell RNA spiked in.

This clonotype occurred many times. The chain joins TRBV10-3 to TRBJ2-7, with D perhaps assigned TRBD1 or TRBD2 (5 bases each). This CDR3 region has 14 residues. Germline CDR1 ENHRY, CDR2 SYGVKD. Trimming stripped 11 bases from V and 5 bases from J, with 22 bases between. CDR3 in amino acids: CAPTARPQGDEQYF. CDR3 coding DNA: TGTGCCCCGACCGCTAGGCCCCAGGGAGACGAGCAGTACTTC.

Comment on this clonotype: Being one base from a much bigger clone, this may be a read error. The V gene is TRBV5-3, the J gene TRBJ2-5; D call uncertain. TRBV5-3 carries the ORF label, with uncertain function. This CDR3 contains 12 residues. In DNA form, the CDR3 reads TGTGCCAGCAGCAATGAGGCGCAGACCCAGCACTTC. This gives the protein CASSNEAQTQHF.

This clonotype was observed many times. V usage is TRBV4-1 and J usage is TRBJ1-1; the D gene is possibly TRBD1 (6 bases). This CDR3 region has 14 residues. CDR1 and CDR2 from the germline V gene are MGHRA and YSYEKL. V was cut by 4 bases and J by 4 bases, with 13 bases left in between. Written as DNA, the CDR3 is TGCGCCAGCAGCCCCTCGAAGGGGGTCACTGAAGCTTTCTTT. The encoded protein is CASSPSKGVTEAFF.

Turning to this clonotype: A read error may be the cause here, since a much bigger clone is one base away. The rearrangement links TRBV25-1 to TRBJ2-1; D is ambiguous. V was clipped by 6 bases and J by 6 bases, with 9 bases between them. Germline lookup yields CDR1 MGHDK and CDR2 SYGVNS. CDR3 length equals 12 residues. The DNA of the CDR3 is TGTGCCAGCAGGGGAATGGCCAATGAGCAGTTCTTC. Its protein is CASRGMANEQFF.

Details on this clonotype: Since a much larger clone is just one base distant, this may be a read error. V gene TRBV12-3 or TRBV12-4 combines with J gene TRBJ2-3; perhaps TRBD1 as D (6 bases). Trimming shortened V by 11 bases and J by 1 base, and 19 bases separated the two germline ends. The CDR3 consists of 15 residues. The CDR3 DNA is TGTGCCTGCACCCCAGGGGCCCCCGGCACAGATACGCAGTATTTT. Translation gives CACTPGAPGTDTQYF.

This clonotype was counted at least ten times. The chain uses TRBV6-7 and TRBJ2-5; a possible D gene is TRBD1 (5 bases). TRBV6-7 is labeled an ORF, and its function is uncertain. The CDR3 totals 18 residues. V lost 0 bases and J 2 bases, leaving 19 bases between the germline ends. The CDR3 here is CASSYSIWGRLKQETQYF. CDR3 nucleotides: TGTGCCAGCAGTTACTCGATCTGGGGCAGACTCAAACAAGAGACCCAGTACTTC.

Comments on this clonotype: The germline gene is not matched at one end of the junction; a read error may be the cause. The chain links TRBV11-1 to TRBJ2-5, with 11 nucleotides matching TRBD2. This CDR3 region has 15 residues. Per the germline V gene, CDR1 is SGHAT and CDR2 is FQDESV (reference sequence). The DNA for the CDR3 is TGTTCCAGCAGCGCTAGCGGGAGGAGCAAAGAGACCCAGTACTTC. Amino acids: CSSSASGRSKETQYF.

Details on this clonotype: This may come from a read error, since a much larger clone is one base off. V usage is TRBV20-1 and J usage is TRBJ1-1; D gene uncertain. Trimming took off 1 base at V and 1 base at J, with 10 bases between the two ends. The germline V gene has CDR1 DFQATT and CDR2 SNEGSKA (reference sequence). The CDR3 consists of 14 residues. CDR3 sequence reads: CSARGSRENTEAFF. The CDR3 nucleotides read TGCAGTGCTAGAGGTAGCCGGGAGAACACTGAAGCTTTCTTT.

This clonotype has just a few counts. This sequence joins TRBV6-2 or TRBV6-3 and TRBJ1-2, with 7 bases lining up with TRBD1. Germline V lookup: CDR1 MNHEY, CDR2 SVGEGT. Trimming at V came to 7 bases and at J to 0 bases, leaving 11 bases not matched to a gene. The CDR3 length is 16 residues. The CDR3, as DNA: TGTGCCAGCAACTCAATCCGGGACAGCACTAACTATGGCTACACCTTC. Its translation is CASNSIRDSTNYGYTF.

The sample holds many counts of this clonotype. This CDR3 reads CASSLRGLQPQHF. The CDR3 DNA follows: TGTGCCAGCAGTTTGAGGGGGCTTCAGCCCCAGCATTTT. The gene calls are TRBV27 and TRBJ1-5; 7 nucleotides agree with TRBD1. Trimming cost V 3 bases and J 6 bases; bases outside gene matches: 2. The CDR3 is 13 residues long. The germline V gene encodes CDR1 MNHEY and CDR2 SMNVEV (reference sequence).

This clonotype was seen a handful of times. A junction boundary mismatches the germline segment, possibly from a read error. J is TRBJ2-5 and V is TRBV6-2 or TRBV6-3; 8 bases fit TRBD1. The CDR3 is made up of 14 amino acids. CDR1 and CDR2 from the germline V gene are MNHEY and SVGEGT. The CDR3 region has the DNA TGTGCCAGCAGTGACTCAGGGGGCCGAGAGACCCAGTACTTC. This sequence encodes CASSDSGGRETQYF.

In regard to this clonotype: Germline is not matched at one junction end, which may reflect a read error. The chain couples TRBV4-3 to TRBJ2-7, with D perhaps being TRBD1 or TRBD2 (5 bases each). CDR3 length equals 14 residues. The germline CDR1 and CDR2 sequences are LGHNA and YSLEER. In DNA form, the CDR3 reads TGCGCCAGCAGCCAAGACCGGGGCTCCTACGAGCGGTACTTC. It yields the protein CASSQDRGSYERYF.

This clonotype was picked up many times. At one end the junction does not follow the germline gene, possibly because of a read error. CDR3 nucleotides: TGTGCCAGCAGTTTAGAGCGGGAGCGCACAGATACGCAGTATTTT. This encodes CASSLERERTDTQYF. This sequence joins TRBV7-6 and TRBJ2-3; 8 bases align to TRBD2. Germline V lookup: CDR1 SGHVS, CDR2 FNYEAQ. CDR3 length: 15 residues.

The CDR3 region is CSARGGLYYEQYF. As DNA, the CDR3 is TGCAGTGCTAGAGGGGGATTGTACTACGAGCAGTACTTC. The chain has TRBV20-1 and TRBJ2-7; D unresolved. Trimming cost V 1 base and J 3 bases, with 10 bases left between them. Germline CDR1 is DFQATT and CDR2 is SNEGSKA (reference sequence). This CDR3 has 13 residues.

The chain recombines TRBV21-1 with TRBJ2-3; the tabulated D call, TRBD2, remains unverified against the DNA. The J call may be wrong; the DNA end is better matched by TRBJ2-7. TRBV21-1 is deemed a pseudogene. CDR3 size: 14 residues. CDR3 residues: CACSRTSGKYEQYF. The CDR3 DNA is TGTGCCTGCAGCCGGACTAGCGGGAAATACGAGCAGTACTTC.

This clonotype was counted only a few times. The chain couples TRBV15 to TRBJ1-5; no definite D call. Trimming shortened V by 0 bases and J by 4 bases, and 7 bases separated the two germline ends. The CDR3 sequence is 14 residues long. Germline-derived CDR1 and CDR2 are LNHNV and YYDKDF (reference sequence). CDR3 coding DNA: TGTGCCACCAGCAGAGAAAGGGAAAATCAGCCCCAGCATTTT. Protein sequence: CATSRERENQPQHF.

This clonotype was detected only a few times. J is TRBJ1-1 and V is TRBV25-1, with 7 bases matching TRBD1. Unmatched junction bases numbered 8, after V lost 6 bases and J lost 4 bases. CDR3 length: 14 amino acids. The germline gives CDR1 MGHDK, CDR2 SYGVNS. This chain's CDR3 is CASSRDSVSTEAFF. The DNA of the CDR3 is TGTGCCAGCAGCCGGGACAGCGTTTCCACTGAAGCTTTCTTT. Full variable domain (remainder filled in from reference TRBV25-1 and TRBJ1-1): EADIYQTPRYLVIGTGKKITLECSQTMGHDKMYWYQQDPGMELHLIHYSYGVNSTEKGDLSSESTVSRIRTEHFPLTLESARPSHTSQYLCASSRDSVSTEAFFGQGTRLTVV.

V is TRBV19 and J is TRBJ2-1; tentatively, D is TRBD2 (6 bases). Germline-derived CDR1 and CDR2 are LNHDA and SQIVND (reference sequence). Trimming removed 3 bases from V and 3 bases from J, with 12 bases in between. The CDR3 is made up of 15 amino acids. As DNA, the CDR3 is TGTGCCAGTAGTATCTCTCCGGGGGTCTACAATGAGCAGTTCTTC. Translated: CASSISPGVYNEQFF.

In this sample, this clonotype turned up many times. V usage is TRBV27 and J usage is TRBJ1-5; 7 positions agree with TRBD1. Germline trimming cut 8 bases from V and 6 bases from J; bases unmatched to any gene: 7. Germline loops: CDR1 MNHEY, CDR2 SMNVEV (reference sequence). This CDR3 spans 13 amino acids. CDR3 in amino acids: CASGYRGGQPQHF. DNA of the CDR3: TGTGCCAGCGGATACAGGGGAGGTCAGCCCCAGCATTTT.

This clonotype was detected ten times or more. The CDR3 loop reads CASSPRQGYEQYF. As DNA, the CDR3 is TGTGCCAGCAGCCCCAGACAGGGGTACGAGCAGTACTTC. This sequence joins TRBV28 and TRBJ2-7; the match to TRBD1 covers 8 bases. Trimming cost V 6 bases and J 4 bases; bases outside gene matches: 5. Germline CDR1 MDHEN, CDR2 SYDVKM. The CDR3 has 13 residues.

A remark on this clonotype: This is likely a read error, given that the CDR3 carries no conserved phenylalanine or tryptophan at its end. The rearrangement joins TRBV6-5 to TRBJ2-7, with D possibly being TRBD1 (6 bases). Per the germline V gene, CDR1 is MNHEY and CDR2 is SVGAGI. The CDR3 is 14 residues long. Trimming removed 2 bases at V and 7 bases at J, with 15 bases between. CDR3 in amino acids: CASSYIQGLREQYL. DNA of the CDR3: TGTGCCAGCAGTTACATCCAGGGGCTAAGGGAGCAGTACCTC.

Comment on this clonotype: A clone one base away is much larger, so this may be a read error. The chain combines TRBV12-3 or TRBV12-4 with TRBJ2-3; 10 positions agree with TRBD2. V gave up 3 bases and J gave up 3 bases; unmatched junction bases: 6. The CDR3 is made up of 16 amino acids. CDR3 DNA: TGTGCCAGCAGTTTCGTTAGCGGGGGGAATACAGATACGCAGTATTTT. As protein: CASSFVSGGNTDTQYF.

For this clonotype: Given a much more abundant clone one base away, this may be a read error. This chain connects TRBV20-1 to TRBJ2-7; 9 nucleotides agree with TRBD2. The CDR3 sequence is 13 residues long. Germline lookup yields CDR1 DFQATT and CDR2 SNEGSKA (reference sequence). DNA for the CDR3: TGCAGTGCAACCGGGACTAGCTTTTACGAGCAGCACTTC. Its translation: CSATGTSFYEQHF.

This clonotype came up many times. The gene calls are TRBV12-3 or TRBV12-4 and TRBJ1-1; D is undetermined. This CDR3 region has 13 residues. Trimming removed 3 bases from V and 1 base from J, with 6 bases in between. CDR3 in amino acids: CASSFSGNTEAFF. The CDR3 nucleotides are TGTGCCAGCAGTTTTTCGGGGAACACTGAAGCTTTCTTT.

This clonotype was recorded a few times. V usage is TRBV27 and J usage is TRBJ2-3, with 8 bases matching TRBD2. Trimming at V came to 1 base and at J to 6 bases, leaving 6 bases not matched to a gene. Germline values: CDR1 MNHEY, CDR2 SMNVEV (reference sequence). The CDR3 has 15 residues. This CDR3 reads CASSLFSGEVDTQYF. DNA for the CDR3: TGTGCCAGCAGTTTATTTAGCGGGGAGGTGGATACGCAGTATTTT.

The table lists this clonotype with many counts. The chain is built from TRBV28 and TRBJ1-1; possibly TRBD1 for D (5 bases). V was pared by 3 bases and J by 4 bases, with 6 bases between. The CDR3 runs to 12 residues. CDR1 and CDR2 from the germline V gene are MDHEN and SYDVKM. The CDR3 coding sequence is TGTGCCAGCAGTTTTGGGGCCACTGAAGCTTTCTTT. It translates to CASSFGATEAFF. Based on the CDR3 plus reference TRBV28 and TRBJ1-1, the full variable domain is DVKVTQSSRYLVKRTGEKVFLECVQDMDHENMFWYRQDPGLGLRLIYFSYDVKMKEKGDIPEGYSVSREKKERFSLILESASTNQTSMYLCASSFGATEAFFGQGTRLTVV.